This T cell receptor beta chain is from a study of early T cells in non-severe SARS-CoV-2 infection. The wider study: Bulk RNA from unsorted whole blood was sequenced; chains were unpaired.

Germline-derived CDR1 and CDR2 are SGHAT and FQNNGV. Trimming took off 3 bases at V and 5 bases at J, with 4 bases between the two ends. This CDR3 is 11 amino acids long. The library protocol tagged individual cDNA molecules with unique molecular identifiers. TCRdb reanalysed the 5' RACE reads using MiXCR and keeps one entry per CDR3 protein. The sample holds tens of thousands of distinct CDR3 sequences, approximately 13% seen once. Judged by abundance, this clonotype is medium-sized. Sequenced sample: whole blood. This receptor was taken from an adult who was a healthcare worker with PCR-confirmed SARS-CoV-2 infection or an uninfected control (not recorded which). V gene TRBV11-2 combines with J gene TRBJ1-1; D gene uncertain. CDR3 DNA: TGTGCCAGCAGCTTGGGGACTGAAGCTTTCTTT. This translates into CASSLGTEAFF.